These 25 T cell receptor beta chains were all obtained from the same sample, sequenced in a study of neurological immune-mediated disorders. TCRdb re-derived calls from the 5' RACE reads in MiXCR, one entry per CDR3 protein. The data show tens of thousands of distinct CDR3 sequences, 3% to 4% seen once. Sequencing input: PBMCs. These receptors all come from a woman in her 50s with multiple sclerosis.

This clonotype was counted only a few times. The chain employs TRBV20-1 and TRBJ1-1, with 9 nucleotides matching TRBD1. In germline, CDR1 is DFQATT, CDR2 SNEGSKA (reference sequence). After removal of 0 bases from V and 9 bases from J, the junction contained 17 bases not matched to a gene. CDR3 length: 17 residues. The CDR3 DNA follows: TGCAGTGCTAGAGATCCCGCCCACAGGGGGCGCAAGCCGCAAGCTTTCTTT. Encoded protein: CSARDPAHRGRKPQAFF.

In its sample, this clonotype was seen many times. The rearrangement uses TRBV20-1 and TRBJ1-2; D gene unclear. V lost 3 bases to trimming and J lost 3 bases, with 17 bases between them. This CDR3 region has 15 residues. The germline CDR1 and CDR2 sequences are DFQATT and SNEGSKA (reference sequence). CDR3 coding DNA: TGCAGTGCTAGCCGCCCTACGGGGATTGACTATGGCTACACCTTC. Its translation: CSASRPTGIDYGYTF.

This clonotype showed up many times. This chain connects TRBV6-5 to TRBJ2-5; unclear D gene. The CDR3 spans 14 residues. Germline lookup yields CDR1 MNHEY and CDR2 SVGAGI. V lost 0 bases, J lost 4 bases, and 9 bases lay in between. This CDR3 reads CASSYSMGIETQYF. In DNA form, the CDR3 reads TGTGCCAGCAGTTACTCGATGGGGATAGAGACCCAGTACTTC.

The sample holds many counts of this clonotype. The chain uses TRBV12-3 or TRBV12-4 and TRBJ1-5; 7 positions agree with TRBD1. The CDR3 runs 16 residues. The V gene end was trimmed by 9 bases and the J gene end by 0 bases; junction bases not matched to a gene: 11. The CDR3 loop reads CASSRQGGSSNQPQHF. CDR3 nucleotide sequence: TGTGCCAGTTCCCGACAGGGTGGATCTAGCAATCAGCCCCAGCATTTT.

This clonotype was seen repeatedly, ten times or more. The gene calls are TRBV5-1 and TRBJ2-7; D is unclear. CDR3 length: 13 residues. The germline gives CDR1 SGHRS, CDR2 YFSETQ. The germline V and J ends were trimmed by 3 bases and 2 bases, with 9 bases remaining between them. The CDR3 DNA reads TGCGCCAGCAGCTCCTCCAGAACCTACGAGCAGTACTTC. It specifies CASSSSRTYEQYF.

The table lists this clonotype with a few counts. V and J are TRBV18 and TRBJ1-5; no definite D call. In germline, CDR1 is KGHSH, CDR2 LQKENI. V was cut by 4 bases and J by 0 bases, with 10 bases left in between. CDR3 length: 15 residues. DNA for the CDR3: TGTGCCAGCTCACAAAGGGCGGATAGCAATCAGCCCCAGCATTTT. Protein product: CASSQRADSNQPQHF.

At least ten counts were recorded for this clonotype. The chain is built from TRBV5-5 and TRBJ2-2; D not resolved. Trimming removed 5 bases at V and 6 bases at J, with 11 bases between. Germline CDR1 and CDR2: SGHKS and YYEKEE (reference sequence). CDR3 length equals 13 residues. This CDR3 reads CASRTLLPGELFF. Here the CDR3 DNA reads TGTGCCAGCAGGACCCTCTTACCCGGGGAGCTGTTTTTT.

Details on this clonotype: This may be a read error, as it is one base from a much larger clone. J is TRBJ2-2 and V is TRBV9; 7 bases align to TRBD2. V lost 4 bases, J lost 6 bases, and 9 bases stayed unmatched. Germline loops: CDR1 SGDLS, CDR2 YYNGEE. This CDR3 spans 15 amino acids. CDR3 in amino acids: CASSSSGTNAGELFF. As DNA, the CDR3 is TGTGCCAGCAGCTCCTCCGGGACTAACGCCGGGGAGCTGTTTTTT.

This clonotype was picked up many times. Being one base from a much bigger clone, this may be a read error. The rearrangement uses TRBV7-2 and TRBJ2-5; D might be TRBD1 (6 bases). The CDR3 runs 16 residues. Germline lookup yields CDR1 SGHTA and CDR2 FQGNSA. This CDR3 is CASSWDGPLTRGTKYF. The CDR3 coding sequence is TGTGCCAGCAGCTGGGACGGACCTCTCACGAGGGGGACCAAGTACTTC.

Concerning this clonotype: This may stem from a read error, because a much larger clone lies one nucleotide away. The chain uses TRBV4-1 and TRBJ1-1; a weak D match, TRBD1 (5 bases). CDR1 MGHRA and CDR2 YSYEKL come from the germline V gene. The CDR3 contains 15 residues. V was clipped by 4 bases and J by 6 bases, with 18 bases between them. CDR3 residues: CASSRLQGVGAEAFF. In DNA form, the CDR3 reads TGCGCCAGCAGCCGACTCCAGGGTGTGGGGGCTGAAGCTTTCTTT.

This clonotype was seen only a few times. A much bigger clone sits one base away, suggesting this may be a read error. V gene TRBV4-1 combines with J gene TRBJ1-2; no clear D gene. Germline V gene lookup returns CDR1 MGHRA and CDR2 YSYEKL. The CDR3 sequence is 14 residues long. The V end lost 0 bases, the J end lost 2 bases, and 7 bases lay between the germline ends. The CDR3 nucleotides read TGCGCCAGCAGCCAAGAGACCGACAACTATGGCTACACCTTC. Translating it yields CASSQETDNYGYTF.

Many counts were recorded for this clonotype. The chain uses TRBV7-2 and TRBJ2-7, with a weak D call TRBD1 (6 bases). The CDR3 is 13 residues long. The ends were cut back, 5 bases at V and 3 bases at J, with 11 bases in the middle. Germline V gene sequence: CDR1 SGHTA, CDR2 FQGNSA. In DNA, the CDR3 is TGTGCCAGCAGCCCCACAGGGAACTACGAGCAGTACTTC. Its translation is CASSPTGNYEQYF. Complete variable domain (other parts from reference TRBV7-2 and TRBJ2-7): GAGVSQSPSNKVTEKGKDVELRCDPISGHTALYWYRQSLGQGLEFLIYFQGNSAPDKSGLPSDRFSAERTGGSVSTLTIQRTQQEDSAVYLCASSPTGNYEQYFGPGTRLTVT.

There are a few counts of this clonotype. Its ends do not fully match the called genes, so a read error is possible. This chain uses TRBV5-5 with TRBJ2-7; the match to TRBD1 covers 7 bases. Germline V gene lookup returns CDR1 SGHKS and CDR2 YYEKEE (reference sequence). The CDR3 has 13 amino acids. This chain's CDR3 is CASSLGQGGEKYF. CDR3 sequence (DNA): TGTGCCAGCAGCTTGGGACAGGGTGGCGAGAAGTACTTC.

This clonotype was seen many times. The rearrangement uses TRBV2 and TRBJ2-6, with D uncertain. The CDR3 spans 14 residues. Germline-derived CDR1 and CDR2 are SNHLY and FYNNEI. V was pared by 5 bases and J by 0 bases, with 5 bases between. For the CDR3, the DNA is TGTGCCAGCAGTCAATTCTCTGGGGCCAACGTCCTGACTTTC. Residues: CASSQFSGANVLTF.

This clonotype was detected ten times or more. A much larger clone sits a single nucleotide away, making a read error possible. The chain employs TRBV20-1 and TRBJ2-5; D is possibly TRBD2 (6 bases). CDR3 length: 13 amino acids. Germline loops: CDR1 DFQATT, CDR2 SNEGSKA (reference sequence). V lost 5 bases, J lost 7 bases, and 17 bases lay in between. The CDR3 nucleotides are TGCAGTGCTCCCGGGGCGGACGGGGGGACCCAGTACTTC. It codes for CSAPGADGGTQYF.

With regard to this clonotype: This is likely a read error, given that the CDR3 carries no conserved phenylalanine or tryptophan at its end. The V gene is TRBV20-1, the J gene TRBJ2-6; no reliable D call. The CDR3 covers 14 residues. Germline assignment: CDR1 DFQATT and CDR2 SNEGSKA (reference sequence). V was clipped by 2 bases and J by 6 bases, with 11 bases between them. In DNA form, the CDR3 reads TGCAGTGCTAGAACGCCTACTGTGGCCAACGTCCTGACTTGC. Amino acid sequence: CSARTPTVANVLTC.

This clonotype came up many times. The chain uses TRBV11-2 and TRBJ2-3, with a weak D call TRBD1 (5 bases). Trimming shortened V by 4 bases and J by 6 bases, and 14 bases separated the two germline ends. The CDR3 totals 14 residues. The germline V gene encodes CDR1 SGHAT and CDR2 FQNNGV. The CDR3 DNA reads TGTGCCAGCAGCTACGGACATTTCGGGGATACGCAGTATTTT. Protein sequence: CASSYGHFGDTQYF.

In its sample, this clonotype was seen many times. The CDR3 DNA reads as TGTGCCAGCAGTTTCTCCGGGGGAGAGACCCAGTACTTC. Amino acid sequence: CASSFSGGETQYF. V gene TRBV12-3 or TRBV12-4 combines with J gene TRBJ2-5, with D perhaps TRBD2 (6 bases). The CDR3 contains 13 residues. V was pared by 3 bases and J by 4 bases, with 9 bases between.

This clonotype has ten or more counts. This chain joins TRBV6-5 and TRBJ2-7; tentative D call: TRBD1 (6 bases). The length of the CDR3 is 12 residues. The germline V and J ends were trimmed by 6 bases and 4 bases, with 10 bases remaining between them. The germline V gene has CDR1 MNHEY and CDR2 SVGAGI. Written as DNA, the CDR3 is TGTGCCAGCAGCCCCAGGGGATACGAGCAGTACTTC. It codes for CASSPRGYEQYF.

Ten or more counts support this clonotype. The chain carries TRBV7-9 and TRBJ1-5, with D unclear. The CDR3 extends over 14 amino acids. The germline V and J ends were trimmed by 5 bases and 1 base, with 9 bases remaining between them. CDR1 is SEHNR, CDR2 FQNEAQ, per germline (reference sequence). DNA for the CDR3: TGTGCCAGCAGCCCTGACACAAGCAATCAGCCCCAGCATTTT. This translates into CASSPDTSNQPQHF.

Many counts were recorded for this clonotype. The gene calls are TRBV2 and TRBJ2-7; 8 bases map to TRBD1. The CDR3 has 15 amino acids. Germline V gene sequence: CDR1 SNHLY, CDR2 FYNNEI. Germline trimming cut 6 bases from V and 2 bases from J; bases unmatched to any gene: 9. The CDR3 DNA sequence: TGTGCCAGCAGCGTACTGGGGGACAGGCCCTACGAGCAGTACTTC. Its translation: CASSVLGDRPYEQYF.

Details on this clonotype: With a much larger clone just one base away, this may be a read error. The chain joins TRBV7-2 to TRBJ2-5; D remains ambiguous. There are 14 residues in the CDR3. From germline, CDR1 is SGHTA and CDR2 FQGNSA. DNA of the CDR3: TGTGTCAGCAGCCCCCGACGCGCCCAAGAGACCCAGTACTTC. It specifies CVSSPRRAQETQYF.

This clonotype has at least ten counts. The chain combines TRBV24-1 with TRBJ1-5; 8 nucleotides line up with TRBD1. Germline V gene data show CDR1 as KGHDR and CDR2 as SFDVKD. V shed 9 bases, J shed 1 base, and the junction held 4 bases outside the gene matches. The CDR3 loop spans 14 amino acids. The CDR3 nucleotides read TGTGCCACCGGCGGACAGGGCAGCAATCAGCCCCAGCATTTT. Translating gives CATGGQGSNQPQHF.

This clonotype was counted many times. The rearrangement uses TRBV20-1 and TRBJ2-1; 9 bases line up with TRBD2. CDR1 and CDR2 (germline): DFQATT, SNEGSKA (reference sequence). The CDR3 spans 17 residues. V shed 1 base and J 2 bases; nucleotides not matched to a gene: 9. The CDR3 loop is CSARVSGVAGAYNEQFF. The CDR3, as DNA: TGCAGTGCTAGAGTTAGCGGGGTAGCGGGGGCCTACAATGAGCAGTTCTTC.

This clonotype was detected many times. The chain uses TRBV5-5 and TRBJ2-5, with unresolved D. This CDR3 comprises 14 residues. Germline V CDR1 and CDR2: SGHKS, YYEKEE (reference sequence). V was pared by 6 bases and J by 6 bases, with 18 bases between. CDR3 DNA: TGTGCCAGCATGTCGTACGGGTCCGGGCAGACCCAGTACTTC. Translation: CASMSYGSGQTQYF.